What follows are 20 T cell receptor beta chains derived from one specimen sequenced in a study of blood T cell repertoires in COVID-19. Sequencing was performed with immunoSEQ multiplex PCR; in TCRdb, only in-frame clones are kept and a portion is missing. The table records about 160,000 clones, 92% of them present only once. The sequenced sample was peripheral blood. Receptors originate from a man aged 25-45 years with COVID-19, enrolled during active disease.

The chain couples TRBV19 to TRBJ2-2, with TRBD1 matching 8 bases. The CDR3 is made up of 15 amino acids. J gave up 5 bases and V 7 bases, and 9 bases lay outside the gene matches. Germline CDR1 and CDR2: LNHDA and SQIVND (reference sequence). As DNA, the CDR3 is TGTGCCAGTAAGGAGGGACAGGTTATGACCGGGGAGCTGTTTTTT. The encoded protein is CASKEGQVMTGELFF.

V usage is TRBV10-3 and J usage is TRBJ1-5; TRBD1 might be the D (5 bases). The CDR3 contains 14 residues. V was shortened by 3 bases and J by 3 bases, with 9 bases between the two germline ends. The V gene's germline CDR1 is ENHRY and CDR2 SYGVKD. The CDR3 protein is CAISDRALNQPQHF. The CDR3 DNA is TGTGCCATCAGTGACAGGGCTCTCAATCAGCCCCAGCATTTT.

J is TRBJ2-3 and V is TRBV3-1 (or the pseudogene TRBV3-2); no definite D call. Trimming shortened V by 1 base and J by 4 bases, and 3 bases separated the two germline ends. The germline V gene encodes CDR1 LGHDT and CDR2 YNNKEL (reference sequence). There are 12 residues in the CDR3. CDR3 region: CASSQVADTQYF. The CDR3 coding sequence is TGTGCCAGCAGCCAAGTCGCAGATACGCAGTATTTT.

The chain joins TRBV28 to TRBJ1-2, with D uncertain. In germline, CDR1 is MDHEN, CDR2 SYDVKM. Trimming removed 2 bases from V and 3 bases from J, with 7 bases in between. The CDR3 runs to 13 residues. The CDR3 loop is CASSLGRYYGYTF. DNA of the CDR3: TGTGCCAGCAGTTTAGGCAGGTACTATGGCTACACCTTC.

The CDR3 sequence: CASSFDRDTERHGANVLTF. Here the CDR3 DNA reads TGTGCCAGCAGCTTCGATAGGGACACCGAACGGCACGGGGCCAACGTCCTGACTTTC. The chain recombines TRBV13 with TRBJ2-6; D is perhaps TRBD1 (6 bases). Trimming cost V 3 bases and J 4 bases, with 22 bases left between them. Per germline, CDR1 PRHDT and CDR2 FYEKMQ (reference sequence). CDR3 length: 19 residues.

The J gene is TRBJ2-1, the V gene TRBV5-5, with TRBD2 matching over 12 bases. Trimming removed 4 bases from V and 6 bases from J; junction bases left unmatched: 5. CDR3 length equals 15 residues. Per the germline V gene, CDR1 is SGHKS and CDR2 is YYEKEE (reference sequence). CDR3 sequence reads: CASSQLAGGPNEQFF. In DNA form, the CDR3 reads TGTGCCAGCAGCCAGCTAGCGGGGGGGCCCAATGAGCAGTTCTTC. The full variable domain, rest sourced from reference TRBV5-5 and TRBJ2-1, is DAGVTQSPTHLIKTRGQQVTLRCSPISGHKSVSWYQQVLGQGPQFIFQYYEKEERGRGNFPDRFSARQFPNYSSELNVNALLLGDSALYLCASSQLAGGPNEQFFGPGTRLTVL.

The chain recombines TRBV7-2 with TRBJ1-1; 12 bases fit TRBD1. The J segment lost 3 bases and the V segment lost 5 bases, leaving 7 bases of the junction unmatched. This CDR3 has 16 amino acids. Per the germline V gene, CDR1 is SGHTA and CDR2 is FQGNSA. The CDR3 loop is CASSHGTGGADTEAFF. In nucleotides, the CDR3 is TGTGCCAGCAGCCACGGGACAGGGGGCGCGGACACTGAAGCTTTCTTT.

The chain joins TRBV2 to TRBJ2-2; tentatively, D is TRBD1 (5 bases). This CDR3 has 15 residues. The V gene lost 7 bases and the J gene lost 0 bases, with 12 bases spanning the gap. The germline V gene encodes CDR1 SNHLY and CDR2 FYNNEI. CDR3 residues: CASKLLQANTGELFF. The CDR3 DNA is TGTGCCAGCAAGTTGTTACAGGCGAACACCGGGGAGCTGTTTTTT.

The CDR3 sequence: CAWSVLRDRGPEQYF. The CDR3 nucleotides are TGTGCCTGGAGTGTACTTCGAGACAGGGGACCCGAGCAGTACTTC. The rearrangement uses TRBV30 and TRBJ2-7; 8 nucleotides align to TRBD1. The V and J ends lost 0 bases and 6 bases, in that order; junction bases with no gene match: 10. Per germline, CDR1 GTSNPN and CDR2 SVGIG (reference sequence). There are 15 residues in the CDR3.

The chain has TRBV5-4 and TRBJ1-1, with no clear D. Germline-derived CDR1 and CDR2 are SGHNT and YYREEE (reference sequence). CDR3 length: 14 residues. V gave up 2 bases and J gave up 1 base, with 9 bases separating them. The chain's CDR3 is CASSLRLSNTEAFF. CDR3 in DNA: TGTGCCAGCAGCTTACGACTGTCGAACACTGAAGCTTTCTTT.

The genes are TRBV6-6 and TRBJ1-6; tentative D call: TRBD1 (6 bases). The CDR3 extends over 15 amino acids. V lost 8 bases to trimming and J lost 7 bases, with 18 bases between them. The germline V gene encodes CDR1 MNHNY and CDR2 SVGAGI (reference sequence). The CDR3 bases are TGTGCCAGCGTAAACAGGGATGGGCGCAATTCACCCCTCCACTTT. This codes for CASVNRDGRNSPLHF.

The chain couples TRBV6-6 to TRBJ1-2, with 9 nucleotides matching TRBD1. This CDR3 has 13 amino acids. With 6 bases clipped from V and 3 bases from J, the junction kept 2 bases outside the gene matches. CDR1 is MNHNY, CDR2 SVGAGI, per germline (reference sequence). The CDR3 DNA is TGTGCCAGCAGACGACAGGGGGACTATGGCTACACCTTC. Translated, it gives CASRRQGDYGYTF.

The chain recombines TRBV7-3 with TRBJ2-2, with a tentative D call TRBD1 (5 bases). The V gene's germline CDR1 is SGHTA and CDR2 FQGTGA. V was shortened by 0 bases and J by 3 bases, with 5 bases between the two germline ends. This CDR3 has 14 amino acids. As DNA, the CDR3 is TGTGCCAGCAGCTTAACCAGGGACACCGGGGAGCTGTTTTTT. Translated, it gives CASSLTRDTGELFF.

CDR3 nucleotides: TGTGCCAGCAGCGGCAGGGTACCTCTCTCTGGAAACACCATATATTTT. Translating gives CASSGRVPLSGNTIYF. The chain couples TRBV7-8 to TRBJ1-3, with D possibly being TRBD1 (5 bases). Germline lookup yields CDR1 SGHVS and CDR2 FQNEAQ. V was cut by 5 bases and J by 0 bases, with 14 bases left in between. The CDR3 totals 16 residues.

V is TRBV2 and J is TRBJ1-1, with D maybe TRBD1 (5 bases). Per germline, CDR1 SNHLY and CDR2 FYNNEI. Trimming pared 6 bases from V and 0 bases from J, leaving 11 bases between. The CDR3 covers 14 residues. CDR3 in DNA: TGTGCCAGCAGGGGGCAGAGCCTGAACACTGAAGCTTTCTTT. It translates to CASRGQSLNTEAFF. Full variable domain (remainder filled in from reference TRBV2 and TRBJ1-1): EPEVTQTPSHQVTQMGQEVILRCVPISNHLYFYWYRQILGQKVEFLVSFYNNEISEKSEIFDDQFSVERPDGSNFTLKIRSTKLEDSAMYFCASRGQSLNTEAFFGQGTRLTVV.

The rearrangement joins TRBV4-1 to TRBJ2-5; D unresolved. Germline assignment: CDR1 MGHRA and CDR2 YSYEKL. V was shortened by 0 bases and J by 0 bases, with 5 bases between the two germline ends. CDR3 length: 14 residues. CDR3 bases: TGCGCCAGCAGCCAAGACGGGTACCAAGAGACCCAGTACTTC. This sequence encodes CASSQDGYQETQYF.

The rearrangement uses TRBV27 and TRBJ1-6; 9 positions agree with TRBD1. This CDR3 comprises 15 residues. The junction had 5 bases not matched to a gene; V was cut back by 5 bases and J by 6 bases. Germline V gene data show CDR1 as MNHEY and CDR2 as SMNVEV (reference sequence). The CDR3 reads CASSMRTGVNSPLHF. CDR3 nucleotides: TGTGCCAGCAGTATGCGGACAGGGGTTAATTCACCCCTCCACTTT.

This chain connects TRBV28 to TRBJ2-5; 7 bases line up with TRBD1. V lost 5 bases, J lost 7 bases, and 7 bases stayed unmatched. Germline CDR1 MDHEN, CDR2 SYDVKM. The length of the CDR3 is 13 residues. Written as DNA, the CDR3 is TGTGCCAGCAGTCAAGACAGGGAGCGGACCCAGTACTTC. Translation gives CASSQDRERTQYF.

The chain carries TRBV7-3 and TRBJ2-7; 9 bases agree with TRBD1. CDR1 and CDR2 (germline): SGHTA, FQGTGA. CDR3 length: 14 residues. Trimming took 5 bases from V and 4 from J; bases not matched to a gene: 6. CDR3 in amino acids: CASSLGQGNYEQYF. CDR3 bases: TGTGCCAGCAGCCTCGGACAGGGGAATTACGAGCAGTACTTC. Full variable domain (rest looked up from reference TRBV7-3 and TRBJ2-7): GAGVSQTPSNKVTEKGKYVELRCDPISGHTALYWYRQSLGQGPEFLIYFQGTGAADDSGLPNDRFFAVRPEGSVSTLKIQRTERGDSAVYLCASSLGQGNYEQYFGPGTRLTVT.

This chain uses TRBV2 with TRBJ1-2; 7 bases are a match to TRBD1. This CDR3 has 14 residues. CDR1 and CDR2 (germline): SNHLY, FYNNEI. The J segment lost 6 bases and the V segment lost 6 bases, leaving 10 bases of the junction unmatched. CDR3 amino acids: CASRRTGGLDGYTF. The CDR3 nucleotides read TGTGCCAGCAGGAGGACAGGAGGACTGGATGGCTACACCTTC.